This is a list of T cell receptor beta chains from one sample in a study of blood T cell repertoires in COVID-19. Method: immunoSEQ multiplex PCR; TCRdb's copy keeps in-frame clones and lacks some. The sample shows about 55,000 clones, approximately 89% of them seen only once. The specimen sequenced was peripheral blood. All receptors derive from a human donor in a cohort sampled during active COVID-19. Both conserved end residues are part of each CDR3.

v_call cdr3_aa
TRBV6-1 CASSDLNRDSSHF
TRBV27 CASKREADLPDTQYF
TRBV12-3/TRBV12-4 CASSTGYEQYF
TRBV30 CAWSSGVGGEQFF
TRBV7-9 CASSLDREKETQYF
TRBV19 CASRHGGIGNTIYF
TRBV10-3 CAILGQGPDTQYF
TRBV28 CASSPPTGATEAFF
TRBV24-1 CATEDGGEFYNEQFF
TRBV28 CASTPGQGGIGELFF
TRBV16 CASSQMTGGNQPQHF
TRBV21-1 CASRDRDNEQFF
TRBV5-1 CASSFLAGYEETQYF
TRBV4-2 CASSRQGYNQPQHF
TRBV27 CASSYKRGQGGFGYTF
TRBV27 CASSFLTGGTGEQYF
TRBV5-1 CASSAARQGGSYEQYF
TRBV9 CASSVLDRAIIENGYTF